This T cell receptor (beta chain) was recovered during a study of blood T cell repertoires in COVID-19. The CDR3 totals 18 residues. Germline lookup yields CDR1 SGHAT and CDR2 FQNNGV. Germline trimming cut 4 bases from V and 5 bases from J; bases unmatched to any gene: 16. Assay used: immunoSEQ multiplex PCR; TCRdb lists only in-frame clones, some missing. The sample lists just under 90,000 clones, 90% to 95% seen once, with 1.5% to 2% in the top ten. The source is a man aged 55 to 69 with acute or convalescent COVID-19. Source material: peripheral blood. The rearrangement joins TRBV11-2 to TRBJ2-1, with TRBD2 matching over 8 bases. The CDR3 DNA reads TGTGCCAGCAGCTCACAGCAATATGGGCGGGAGGTTCACAATGAGCAGTTCTTC. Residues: CASSSQQYGREVHNEQFF.